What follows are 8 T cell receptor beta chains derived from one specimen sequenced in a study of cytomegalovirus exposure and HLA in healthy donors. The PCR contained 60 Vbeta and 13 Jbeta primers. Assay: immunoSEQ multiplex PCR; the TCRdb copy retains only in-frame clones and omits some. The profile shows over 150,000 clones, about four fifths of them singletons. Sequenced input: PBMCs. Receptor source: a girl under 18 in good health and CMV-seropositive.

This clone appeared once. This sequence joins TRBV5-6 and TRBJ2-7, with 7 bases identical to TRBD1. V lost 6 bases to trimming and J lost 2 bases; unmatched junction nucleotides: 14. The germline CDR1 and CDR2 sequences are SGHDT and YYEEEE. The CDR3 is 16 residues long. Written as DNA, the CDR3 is TGTGCCAGCACCCCCTCCGTGAGACAGGGACCCTACGAGCAGTACTTC. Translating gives CASTPSVRQGPYEQYF.

This chain's CDR3 is CASSLQSVGVSYEQYF. CDR3 DNA: TGTGCCAGCAGCTTACAGTCGGTCGGGGTCTCCTACGAGCAGTACTTC. The chain links TRBV11-2 to TRBJ2-7, with a possible D match to TRBD2 (5 bases). V was pared by 2 bases and J by 0 bases, with 14 bases between. This CDR3 is 16 amino acids long. Germline CDR1 is SGHAT and CDR2 is FQNNGV.

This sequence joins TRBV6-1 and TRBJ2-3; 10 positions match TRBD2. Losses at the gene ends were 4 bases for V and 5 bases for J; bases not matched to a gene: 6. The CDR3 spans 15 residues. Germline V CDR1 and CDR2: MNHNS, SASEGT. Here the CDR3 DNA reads TGTGCCAGCAGTGGATCTAGCGGGGGAGTAGATACGCAGTATTTT. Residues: CASSGSSGGVDTQYF.

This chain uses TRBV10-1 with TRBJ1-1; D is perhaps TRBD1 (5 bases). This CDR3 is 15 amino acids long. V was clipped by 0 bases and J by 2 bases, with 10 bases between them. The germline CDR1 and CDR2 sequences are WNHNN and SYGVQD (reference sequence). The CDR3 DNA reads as TGCGCCAGCAGTGAGTCCCGGACACCCAACACTGAAGCTTTCTTT. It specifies CASSESRTPNTEAFF.

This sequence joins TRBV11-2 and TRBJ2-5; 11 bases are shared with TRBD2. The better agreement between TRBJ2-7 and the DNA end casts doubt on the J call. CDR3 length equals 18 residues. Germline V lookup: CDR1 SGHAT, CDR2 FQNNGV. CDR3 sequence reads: CASSLSLAGGRVPYEQYF. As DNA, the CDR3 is TGTGCCAGCAGCTTAAGTCTAGCGGGGGGCCGAGTCCCCTACGAGCAGTACTTC.

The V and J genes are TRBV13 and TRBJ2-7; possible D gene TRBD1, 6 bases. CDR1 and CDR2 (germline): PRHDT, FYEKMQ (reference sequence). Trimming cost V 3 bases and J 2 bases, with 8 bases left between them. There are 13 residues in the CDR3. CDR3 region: CASSFEGAYEQYF. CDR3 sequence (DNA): TGTGCCAGCAGCTTCGAGGGGGCCTACGAGCAGTACTTC.

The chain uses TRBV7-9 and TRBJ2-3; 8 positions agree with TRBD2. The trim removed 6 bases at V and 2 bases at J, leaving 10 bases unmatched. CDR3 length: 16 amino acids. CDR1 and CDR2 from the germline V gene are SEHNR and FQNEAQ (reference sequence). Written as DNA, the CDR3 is TGTGCCAGCAGAACAGCCCTCGGGGGGGTCACAGATACGCAGTATTTT. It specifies CASRTALGGVTDTQYF.

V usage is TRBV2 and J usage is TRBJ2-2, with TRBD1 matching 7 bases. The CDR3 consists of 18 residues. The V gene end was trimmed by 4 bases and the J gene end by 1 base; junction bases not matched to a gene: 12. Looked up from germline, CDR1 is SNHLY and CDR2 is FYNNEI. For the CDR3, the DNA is TGTGCCAGCAGTGGGGGGTTACAGGGGCTGATGAACACCGGGGAGCTGTTTTTT. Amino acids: CASSGGLQGLMNTGELFF.